Listed here is a single T cell receptor (beta chain). What it recognizes is unknown. Trimming left V 6 bases short and J 8 bases short, with 7 bases between. CDR1 is SNHLY and CDR2 is FYNNEI in the germline V gene. This CDR3 has 11 residues. This specimen belongs to a study of cytomegalovirus exposure and HLA in healthy donors. Study results and caveats: Previous analysis showed most TCR beta V segments were productive about 87% or about 30% of the time. In a later analysis, CMV-associated beta chains were mostly HLA-associated, it appeared. Across all donors, roughly uniform sequencing depth was an assumption of the presence/absence analyses.

Primers for the PCR totalled 60 Vbeta and 13 Jbeta. In the original analysis: Approximately 11 million shared chains were among the roughly 80 million unique TCR beta chains that a later analysis counted. TCRdb's table, derived via immunoSEQ multiplex PCR, lists solely in-frame clones and lacks some. That table gives V, J and clone size, and the DNA gave D and trimming. The table includes roughly 70,000 clones, around three quarters detected once. V usage is TRBV2 and J usage is TRBJ1-4; D call uncertain. The TCR sequence derives from a man aged 50-60 years in good health and CMV-seronegative. What was sequenced was PBMCs. The CDR3 bases are TGTGCCAGCAGGACAAGGGAAAAACTGTTTTTT. It yields the protein CASRTREKLFF.